This note documents a single TCR beta chain sequence. This specimen comes from a study of blood T cells in healthy people across ages. Alongside a J-beta primer mix, a sample-barcoded 5' primer served in a second PCR lasting roughly 7 to 11 cycles. TCRdb re-called the 5' RACE reads through MiXCR, storing one row per CDR3 protein. This sample has roughly 800,000 distinct CDR3 sequences, with about 37% found just once. This CDR3 contains 16 residues. The V end lost 4 bases, the J end lost 3 bases, and 16 bases lay between the germline ends. The germline CDR1 and CDR2 sequences are SGDLS and YYNGEE. The clonotype comes from a man aged 18 to 35 in good health. The chain is built from TRBV9 and TRBJ1-4; D remains unclear. The sample comprised blood. CDR3 region: CASSPAPGRANEKLFF. The CDR3 DNA is TGTGCCAGCAGCCCCGCGCCGGGGAGGGCTAATGAAAAACTGTTTTTT. Full variable domain (missing parts from reference TRBV9 and TRBJ1-4): DSGVTQTPKHLITATGQRVTLRCSPRSGDLSVYWYQQSLDQGLQFLIQYYNGEERAKGNILERFSAQQFPDLHSELNLSSLELGDSALYFCASSPAPGRANEKLFFGSGTQLSVL.